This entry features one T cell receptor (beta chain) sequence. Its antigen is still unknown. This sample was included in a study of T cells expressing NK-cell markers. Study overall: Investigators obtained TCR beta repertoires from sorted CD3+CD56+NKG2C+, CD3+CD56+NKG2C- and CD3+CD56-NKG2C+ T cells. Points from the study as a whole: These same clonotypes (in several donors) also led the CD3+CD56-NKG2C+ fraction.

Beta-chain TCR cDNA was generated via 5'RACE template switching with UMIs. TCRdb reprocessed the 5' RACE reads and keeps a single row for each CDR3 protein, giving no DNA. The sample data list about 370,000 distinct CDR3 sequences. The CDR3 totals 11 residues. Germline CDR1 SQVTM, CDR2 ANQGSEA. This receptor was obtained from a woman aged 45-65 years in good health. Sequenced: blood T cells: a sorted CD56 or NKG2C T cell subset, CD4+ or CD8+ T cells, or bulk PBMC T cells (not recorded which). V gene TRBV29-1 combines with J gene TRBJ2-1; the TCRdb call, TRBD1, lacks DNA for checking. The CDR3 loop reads CSVPDSYEQFF.